Listed below are T cell receptor beta chains from one sample, sequenced in a study of blood T cell repertoires in COVID-19. The repertoire was sequenced with immunoSEQ multiplex PCR; TCRdb's copy has only in-frame clones and lacks some. The sample shows fewer than 300,000 clones, 75% to 90% of them seen only once. The source material was PBMCs or T cells enriched from blood (not recorded which). These receptors originate from a man aged 35-49 years who had recovered from COVID-19. Each CDR3 is given with its conserved first and last residue. A D gene is named only where the DNA matches it firmly. Not all rows give a size; the values are once, few, many and, for expanded clones, a class.

cdr3_nt | cdr3_aa | v_call | clone_size | j_call | d_call
TGTGCCAGCAGCCGTCTGTCGGGTCCTACTACGAACACTGAAGCTTTCTTT | CASSRLSGPTTNTEAFF | TRBV7-8 | NA | TRBJ1-1 | NA
TGTGCCAGCAGCGTATTAGCGGGAGGGCCGGGGCTGTTTTTT | CASSVLAGGPGLFF | TRBV9 | few | TRBJ2-2 | TRBD2
TGTGCCAGCAGCCCAGGGCAGGGGGCGAGACAAACTAATGAAAAACTGTTTTTT | CASSPGQGARQTNEKLFF | TRBV3-1/TRBV3-2 | few | TRBJ1-4 | TRBD1
TGTGCCAGCAGTGACAGGTACAATCAGCCCCAGCATTTT | CASSDRYNQPQHF | TRBV12-3/TRBV12-4 | NA | TRBJ1-5 | NA
TGCGCCAGCAGCCAAGGACCTAGCGGGACATACACCGGGGAGCTGTTTTTT | CASSQGPSGTYTGELFF | TRBV4-3 | NA | TRBJ2-2 | TRBD2
TGTGCCAGCAGTTTGGTAGCAGGGGGCAAAAATGAGCAGTTCTTC | CASSLVAGGKNEQFF | TRBV28 | NA | TRBJ2-1 | TRBD1
TGTGCCAGCAGCCTATACAGGGGTTCCCCCTCTGGAAACACCATATATTTT | CASSLYRGSPSGNTIYF | TRBV5-6 | NA | TRBJ1-3 | TRBD1
TGTGCCAGTAAACAGAGCTCCTATAATTCACCCCTCCACTTT | CASKQSSYNSPLHF | TRBV19 | NA | TRBJ1-6 | NA
TGTGCCAGCAGTGATAGGACTAGCCTCAATGAGCAGTTCTTC | CASSDRTSLNEQFF | TRBV6-1 | NA | TRBJ2-1 | TRBD2
TGTGCCACCATAGGCGGAGCTAAGGAGACCCAGTACTTC | CATIGGAKETQYF | TRBV24-1 | NA | TRBJ2-5 | NA
TGTGCCAGCTCAGAGCAGGGATCACCCCTCCACTTT | CASSEQGSPLHF | TRBV6-5 | NA | TRBJ1-6 | NA
TGTGCCAGCAGTCTAGCGGGAGCCAGGGATACGCAGTATTTT | CASSLAGARDTQYF | TRBV28 | NA | TRBJ2-3 | TRBD2
TGTGCCAGTAGTATAGCCCTCGGGGGAAATCAGCCCCAGCATTTT | CASSIALGGNQPQHF | TRBV19 | NA | TRBJ1-5 | NA
TGCGCCAGCAGCCCGGGGACAGCTTATAGCAATCAGCCCCAGCATTTT | CASSPGTAYSNQPQHF | TRBV5-1 | NA | TRBJ1-5 | TRBD1
TGTGCCAGCTCCAGACATAGCGGGGGGGCCCAAGATACGCAGTATTTT | CASSRHSGGAQDTQYF | TRBV6-4 | NA | TRBJ2-3 | TRBD2
TGTGCCAGCAGCCCCCTAGCGGGGGCCACCTACGAGCAGTACTTC | CASSPLAGATYEQYF | TRBV11-3 | NA | TRBJ2-7 | TRBD2
TGTGCCAGCAGTGCCGGACAGGGGGCTGTTACGCAGTATTTT | CASSAGQGAVTQYF | TRBV6-4 | NA | TRBJ2-3 | TRBD1
TGCGCCAGCAGCTTGGCCTCAGCGGATAACACCGGGGAGCTGTTTTTT | CASSLASADNTGELFF | TRBV5-1 | NA | TRBJ2-2 | NA
TGTGCCAGCAGCCCCGTCCGGACACTCACTGAAGCTTTCTTT | CASSPVRTLTEAFF | TRBV7-9 | NA | TRBJ1-1 | NA
TGCGCCAGCAGCCCCCAAACAGGGCAAGATACGCAGTATTTT | CASSPQTGQDTQYF | TRBV5-1 | once | TRBJ2-3 | NA
TGCAGCGTTCAAAGTACCCTATGGTTCTTC | CSVQSTLWFF | TRBV29-1 | NA | TRBJ2-1 | NA
TGTGCCAGCAGTCGACTAGCGGGAGACGAGCAGTACTTC | CASSRLAGDEQYF | TRBV7-8 | few | TRBJ2-7 | TRBD2
TGTGCCAGCAGCAAAGGGGGGGGTTCTGGCTACACCTTC | CASSKGGGSGYTF | TRBV21-1 | NA | TRBJ1-2 | NA
TGCGCCAGCAGCCAAGAAAACAGGGAGAACACTGAAGCTTTCTTT | CASSQENRENTEAFF | TRBV4-1 | NA | TRBJ1-1 | NA
TGTGCCAGCAGTTTGGCAGGGGGCGGTCAGCCCCAGCATTTT | CASSLAGGGQPQHF | TRBV27 | NA | TRBJ1-5 | TRBD1
TGCAGTGCTACTGATTCAGGTGCAGGTGGCTACACCTTC | CSATDSGAGGYTF | TRBV20-1 | medium-sized | TRBJ1-2 | NA
TGTGCCAGCAGTTACCTCGGGACTAGCGGGGGCAATGAGCAGTTCTTC | CASSYLGTSGGNEQFF | TRBV28 | NA | TRBJ2-1 | TRBD2
TGTGCCACCAGTGATCCAGGGGGCCCTTCTGGGGCCAACGTCCTGACTTTC | CATSDPGGPSGANVLTF | TRBV24-1 | NA | TRBJ2-6 | TRBD1
TGTGCCAGCAGCTTAGCGACACAGGGGATTTTCCACACCTTC | CASSLATQGIFHTF | TRBV7-9 | NA | TRBJ1-2 | TRBD1
TGCAGCGTCGACGGAGGGGGCACTGAAAAACTGTTTTTT | CSVDGGGTEKLFF | TRBV29-1 | few | TRBJ1-4 | TRBD1
TGTGCCAGCAGCTTAGGGGAGGACACTGAAGCTTTCTTT | CASSLGEDTEAFF | TRBV7-3 | once | TRBJ1-1 | NA
TGTGCCAGCAGTTTAACAGGCAGCTCTGGAAACACCATATATTTT | CASSLTGSSGNTIYF | TRBV28 | NA | TRBJ1-3 | NA
TGTGCCAGCAGCGTAGGACAAAATCAGCCCCAGCATTTT | CASSVGQNQPQHF | TRBV12-3/TRBV12-4 | NA | TRBJ1-5 | NA
TGTGCCAGTAGCCACGGACAGGGTAGCGTCTATTATGAAAAACTGTTTTTT | CASSHGQGSVYYEKLFF | TRBV19 | NA | TRBJ1-4 | TRBD1
TGTGCCAGCAGTACAGGGGGACCCTACGAGCAGTACTTC | CASSTGGPYEQYF | TRBV12-3/TRBV12-4 | NA | TRBJ2-7 | TRBD1
TGCGCCAGCAGCTTGGTTCTAGCGGGGCCGCAGGATACGCAGTATTTT | CASSLVLAGPQDTQYF | TRBV5-1 | NA | TRBJ2-3 | TRBD2
TGTGCCAGCAGCCAAGATGTAGGGACAGGGGATTCTTTCTTT | CASSQDVGTGDSFF | TRBV3-1/TRBV3-2 | NA | TRBJ1-1 | TRBD1
TGTGCCAGCAGCCGCAACAGGGCAGGGGACGGAAACACCATATATTTT | CASSRNRAGDGNTIYF | TRBV3-1/TRBV3-2 | NA | TRBJ1-3 | NA
TGTGCCAGCAGTTACGTTGCGGGGGCGCGGGAGCAGTTCTTC | CASSYVAGAREQFF | TRBV6-5 | once | TRBJ2-1 | NA
TGTGCCAGTAGTATTCAGTCAGGGGTAGGTCAGCCCCAGCATTTT | CASSIQSGVGQPQHF | TRBV19 | NA | TRBJ1-5 | NA